The 32 T cell receptor beta chains presented below share a single source sample, sequenced in a study of OX40 agonist ivuxolimab in advanced cancers. TCRdb's table, derived via immunoSEQ multiplex PCR, lists solely in-frame clones and lacks some. The sample carries about 73,000 clones, about 90% recorded once. The specimen was CD4+ or CD8+ T cells sorted from blood, collected in a trial of the OX40 agonist ivuxolimab. These receptor sequences come from an adult with an advanced solid tumor such as melanoma, head and neck, liver or kidney cancer.

The chain joins TRBV6-6 to TRBJ1-3; 7 bases agree with TRBD1. V was pared by 6 bases and J by 6 bases, with 11 bases of the junction left unmatched. This CDR3 region has 15 residues. Germline V gene lookup returns CDR1 MNHNY and CDR2 SVGAGI (reference sequence). The CDR3 DNA sequence: TGTGCCAGCAGACCCCTCCGACAGGGTACAAACACCATATATTTT. Its protein is CASRPLRQGTNTIYF.

This clone was counted once. The rearrangement joins TRBV10-3 to TRBJ2-3; 9 positions agree with TRBD2. The CDR3 is made up of 15 amino acids. Germline CDR1 ENHRY, CDR2 SYGVKD. Germline trimming cut 4 bases from V and 4 bases from J; bases unmatched to any gene: 6. CDR3 sequence (DNA): TGTGCCATCAGTGGGGCTAGCGGGGTTTCAGATACGCAGTATTTT. Protein: CAISGASGVSDTQYF.

This rearrangement joins TRBV28 to TRBJ2-2, with 7 bases fitting TRBD1. The trim removed 5 bases at V and 1 base at J, leaving 1 base unmatched. Looked up from germline, CDR1 is MDHEN and CDR2 is SYDVKM. This CDR3 is built from 14 residues. Written as DNA, the CDR3 is TGTGCCAGCAGTCGACAGGGGAACACCGGGGAGCTGTTTTTT. Amino acids: CASSRQGNTGELFF.

The chain uses TRBV27 and TRBJ1-6, with 7 bases aligning to TRBD1. CDR3 length: 15 amino acids. Germline CDR1 MNHEY, CDR2 SMNVEV (reference sequence). Trimming at V came to 5 bases and at J to 7 bases, leaving 8 bases not matched to a gene. CDR3 region: CASSIDRATNSPLHF. The DNA of the CDR3 is TGTGCCAGCAGTATTGACAGGGCGACGAATTCACCCCTCCACTTT.

V and J are TRBV30 and TRBJ2-2; tentatively, D is TRBD2 (6 bases). Germline loops: CDR1 GTSNPN, CDR2 SVGIG (reference sequence). Trimming removed 6 bases from V and 6 bases from J, with 14 bases in between. This CDR3 is 13 amino acids long. In nucleotides, the CDR3 is TGTGCCTGTTCTACGGGAGCGGCCGGGGAGCTGTTTTTT. Its protein is CACSTGAAGELFF.

V gene TRBV18 combines with J gene TRBJ2-7; 11 nucleotides align to TRBD1. There are 15 residues in the CDR3. The germline CDR1 and CDR2 sequences are KGHSH and LQKENI. V trimming: 6 bases; J trimming: 5 bases; junction bases outside the gene matches: 9. Here the CDR3 reads CASSPARTGGNEQYF. In DNA form, the CDR3 reads TGTGCCAGCTCCCCTGCCCGGACAGGGGGCAACGAGCAGTACTTC.

V is TRBV4-2 and J is TRBJ2-7; TRBD2 might be the D (6 bases). Germline CDR1 LGHNA, CDR2 YNFKEQ. The V end was cut by 1 base, the J end by 2 bases, with 12 bases between. This CDR3 has 15 amino acids. CDR3 in DNA: TGTGCCAGCAGCCAAGTGGAGACTAGTGCCTACGAGCAGTACTTC. This sequence encodes CASSQVETSAYEQYF.

This clone was detected once. V is TRBV18 and J is TRBJ2-1, with D perhaps TRBD1 (5 bases). V gave up 4 bases and J gave up 0 bases, with 16 bases separating them. In germline, CDR1 is KGHSH, CDR2 LQKENI. The CDR3 runs 17 residues. The DNA for the CDR3 is TGTGCCAGCTCACTTTCTCAGGGTGTCGTCTCCTACAATGAGCAGTTCTTC. It translates to CASSLSQGVVSYNEQFF.

V gene TRBV19 combines with J gene TRBJ1-4; no clear D gene. The CDR3 runs to 15 residues. Germline V gene data show CDR1 as LNHDA and CDR2 as SQIVND (reference sequence). V gave up 4 bases and J gave up 5 bases, with 14 bases separating them. The CDR3 protein is CASSSKGLRNEKLFF. The DNA of the CDR3 is TGTGCCAGTAGTAGCAAGGGTTTACGGAATGAAAAACTGTTTTTT. The variable domain in full, with the rest retrieved from reference TRBV19 and TRBJ1-4, is DGGITQSPKYLFRKEGQNVTLSCEQNLNHDAMYWYRQDPGQGLRLIYYSQIVNDFQKGDIAEGYSVSREKKESFPLTVTSAQKNPTAFYLCASSSKGLRNEKLFFGSGTQLSVL.

The rearrangement links TRBV19 to TRBJ2-2, with 8 nucleotides matching TRBD2. From germline, CDR1 is LNHDA and CDR2 SQIVND (reference sequence). The CDR3 runs to 15 residues. V was pared by 6 bases and J by 6 bases, with 9 bases of the junction left unmatched. This CDR3 is CASSPSGTSAGELFF. In DNA, the CDR3 is TGTGCCAGTAGCCCCTCCGGGACTAGTGCCGGGGAGCTGTTTTTT. Full variable domain (remainder filled in from reference TRBV19 and TRBJ2-2): DGGITQSPKYLFRKEGQNVTLSCEQNLNHDAMYWYRQDPGQGLRLIYYSQIVNDFQKGDIAEGYSVSREKKESFPLTVTSAQKNPTAFYLCASSPSGTSAGELFFGEGSRLTVL.

The sample holds one count of this clone. The chain recombines TRBV28 with TRBJ1-5; 11 bases match TRBD1. With V trimmed by 2 bases and J by 0 bases, 6 bases remained unmatched. Germline values: CDR1 MDHEN, CDR2 SYDVKM. CDR3 size: 18 residues. DNA for the CDR3: TGTGCCAGCAGTTTACCTCAAGGACAGGGGGCTAGCAATCAGCCCCAGCATTTT. This encodes CASSLPQGQGASNQPQHF.

This chain uses TRBV9 with TRBJ1-1; D remains ambiguous. Trimming removed 0 bases at V and 1 base at J, with 10 bases between. The CDR3 has 15 residues. CDR1 is SGDLS, CDR2 YYNGEE, per germline. CDR3 loop: CASSVVVGPNTEAFF. CDR3 bases: TGTGCCAGCAGCGTAGTTGTGGGCCCGAACACTGAAGCTTTCTTT. The whole variable domain, remainder taken from reference TRBV9 and TRBJ1-1, is DSGVTQTPKHLITATGQRVTLRCSPRSGDLSVYWYQQSLDQGLQFLIQYYNGEERAKGNILERFSAQQFPDLHSELNLSSLELGDSALYFCASSVVVGPNTEAFFGQGTRLTVV.

This chain links TRBV2 with TRBJ2-7, with D possibly TRBD2 on 6 matching bases. Germline loops: CDR1 SNHLY, CDR2 FYNNEI. The ends were cut back, 6 bases at V and 5 bases at J, with 14 bases in the middle. This CDR3 region has 13 residues. CDR3 sequence (DNA): TGTGCCAGCAGGACCGATCCGGGGGACGAGCAGTACTTC. Translating gives CASRTDPGDEQYF.

This clone was seen just once. The genes are TRBV7-6 and TRBJ1-5, with D unresolved. Trimming shortened V by 0 bases and J by 5 bases, and 5 bases separated the two germline ends. This CDR3 region has 13 residues. Per the germline V gene, CDR1 is SGHVS and CDR2 is FNYEAQ. This chain's CDR3 is CASSLAVDQPQHF. CDR3 bases: TGTGCCAGCAGCTTAGCAGTGGATCAGCCCCAGCATTTT. Together with reference TRBV7-6 and TRBJ1-5, the CDR3 gives the full variable domain: GAGVSQSPRYKVTKRGQDVALRCDPISGHVSLYWYRQALGQGPEFLTYFNYEAQQDKSGLPNDRFSAERPEGSISTLTIQRTEQRDSAMYRCASSLAVDQPQHFGDGTRLSIL.

This chain links TRBV7-2 with TRBJ2-4, with unresolved D. V was shortened by 1 base and J by 7 bases, with 8 bases between the two germline ends. The CDR3 runs to 13 residues. Looked up from germline, CDR1 is SGHTA and CDR2 is FQGNSA. The chain's CDR3 is CASSLEAGNIQYF. The CDR3 DNA follows: TGTGCCAGCAGCTTAGAGGCTGGGAACATTCAGTACTTC.

The chain combines TRBV19 with TRBJ1-5; 9 bases are shared with TRBD1. With V trimmed by 5 bases and J by 2 bases, 7 bases remained unmatched. Germline CDR1 is LNHDA and CDR2 is SQIVND (reference sequence). The CDR3 is 16 amino acids. This CDR3 reads CASSYRGRGGNQPQHF. Here the CDR3 DNA reads TGTGCCAGTAGTTACAGGGGGCGCGGAGGCAATCAGCCCCAGCATTTT. Drawing the rest from reference TRBV19 and TRBJ1-5, the complete variable domain is DGGITQSPKYLFRKEGQNVTLSCEQNLNHDAMYWYRQDPGQGLRLIYYSQIVNDFQKGDIAEGYSVSREKKESFPLTVTSAQKNPTAFYLCASSYRGRGGNQPQHFGDGTRLSIL.

The chain joins TRBV11-1 to TRBJ2-3, with TRBD2 identical over 7 bases. Trimming at V came to 5 bases and at J to 4 bases, leaving 9 bases not matched to a gene. The germline gives CDR1 SGHAT, CDR2 FQDESV (reference sequence). This CDR3 is 15 amino acids long. CDR3 protein: CASSPREVRSDTQYF. As DNA, the CDR3 is TGTGCCAGCAGCCCCCGGGAGGTTCGGTCAGATACGCAGTATTTT.

The chain recombines TRBV29-1 with TRBJ2-3; D may be TRBD2 (5 bases). The CDR3 contains 14 residues. V was clipped by 4 bases and J by 0 bases, with 11 bases between them. The V gene's germline CDR1 is SQVTM and CDR2 ANQGSEA. CDR3: CSVARTQSTDTQYF. For the CDR3, the DNA is TGCAGCGTTGCCAGGACTCAAAGCACAGATACGCAGTATTTT.

The rearrangement joins TRBV7-9 to TRBJ2-3; D might be TRBD1 or TRBD2, each matching 5 bases. Germline-derived CDR1 and CDR2 are SEHNR and FQNEAQ (reference sequence). The CDR3 consists of 15 residues. Trimming cost V 3 bases and J 2 bases, with 12 bases left between them. The chain's CDR3 is CASSFGDVDTDTQYF. The CDR3 DNA reads as TGTGCCAGCAGCTTTGGGGACGTTGACACAGATACGCAGTATTTT.

The chain links TRBV5-1 to TRBJ2-3, with 9 bases matching TRBD2. The CDR3 runs 16 residues. Germline V gene data show CDR1 as SGHRS and CDR2 as YFSETQ. V trimming: 3 bases; J trimming: 0 bases; junction bases outside the gene matches: 5. CDR3 region: CASSSGTSPSTDTQYF. The CDR3 coding sequence is TGCGCCAGCAGCTCCGGGACTAGCCCCAGCACAGATACGCAGTATTTT.

The chain couples TRBV4-1 to TRBJ2-5, with 9 bases aligning to TRBD2. The CDR3 spans 15 residues. The V and J ends lost 3 bases and 5 bases, in that order; junction bases with no gene match: 7. CDR1 is MGHRA, CDR2 YSYEKL, per germline. CDR3 loop: CASSHGGRGGETQYF. The CDR3 DNA follows: TGCGCCAGCAGCCATGGCGGGAGGGGTGGGGAGACCCAGTACTTC.

This chain joins TRBV29-1 and TRBJ2-4; 8 nucleotides agree with TRBD1. In germline, CDR1 is SQVTM, CDR2 ANQGSEA. V dropped 2 bases and J dropped 1; count of bases not matched to a gene: 16. The length of the CDR3 is 19 residues. CDR3 sequence: CSVEPPDRGTPGAKNIQYF. The DNA for the CDR3 is TGCAGCGTTGAACCCCCCGACAGGGGTACCCCCGGGGCCAAAAACATTCAGTACTTC.

The chain has TRBV29-1 and TRBJ2-5, with 7 nucleotides matching TRBD1. The CDR3 is 12 amino acids. Germline V gives CDR1 SQVTM, CDR2 ANQGSEA. V was pared by 2 bases and J by 4 bases, with 1 base of the junction left unmatched. This CDR3 is CSVEPGGETQYF. CDR3 DNA: TGCAGCGTTGAACCAGGGGGAGAGACCCAGTACTTC.

The chain couples TRBV28 to TRBJ2-7; D not certain. V was trimmed by 3 bases and J by 2 bases, leaving 8 bases between them. Germline-derived CDR1 and CDR2 are MDHEN and SYDVKM. There are 13 residues in the CDR3. In nucleotides, the CDR3 is TGTGCCAGCAGTTTTAGTCCCGCCTACGAGCAGTACTTC. It encodes CASSFSPAYEQYF. The variable domain in full, with the rest retrieved from reference TRBV28 and TRBJ2-7, is DVKVTQSSRYLVKRTGEKVFLECVQDMDHENMFWYRQDPGLGLRLIYFSYDVKMKEKGDIPEGYSVSREKKERFSLILESASTNQTSMYLCASSFSPAYEQYFGPGTRLTVT.

The J gene is TRBJ1-1, the V gene TRBV6-5; D may be TRBD1 (6 bases). The germline V gene has CDR1 MNHEY and CDR2 SVGAGI. V was cut by 5 bases and J by 4 bases, with 14 bases left in between. CDR3 size: 14 residues. The CDR3 region is CASSSMGAGTEAFF. The CDR3 DNA reads as TGTGCCAGCAGTAGCATGGGGGCTGGCACTGAAGCTTTCTTT.

This sequence joins TRBV11-3 and TRBJ1-1, with D perhaps matching TRBD1 (5 bases). The CDR3 contains 13 residues. Germline loops: CDR1 SGHNT, CDR2 YENEEA. V was clipped by 8 bases and J by 4 bases, with 14 bases between them. CDR3 protein: CASRRLRGTEAFF. The CDR3 coding sequence is TGTGCCAGCCGTAGGCTTAGGGGCACTGAAGCTTTCTTT.

This clone appeared a single time. CDR3 nucleotide sequence: TGTGCCAGCAGTTTTACAGGGTACGAGCAGTACTTC. Translating gives CASSFTGYEQYF. The chain recombines TRBV27 with TRBJ2-7; D is possibly TRBD1 (6 bases). The CDR3 is 12 residues long. V was trimmed by 3 bases and J by 4 bases, leaving 7 bases between them. Germline assignment: CDR1 MNHEY and CDR2 SMNVEV (reference sequence).

The rearrangement uses TRBV4-1 and TRBJ1-5, with D uncertain. Per the germline V gene, CDR1 is MGHRA and CDR2 is YSYEKL. The CDR3 totals 15 residues. The V end was cut by 1 base, the J end by 3 bases, with 10 bases between. The CDR3 region is CASSQVLGPNQPQHF. CDR3 nucleotides: TGCGCCAGCAGCCAAGTACTAGGGCCCAATCAGCCCCAGCATTTT.

The chain uses TRBV5-1 and TRBJ2-7, with 7 positions matching TRBD1. This CDR3 region has 15 residues. Germline assignment: CDR1 SGHRS and CDR2 YFSETQ. The V gene end was trimmed by 4 bases and the J gene end by 0 bases; junction bases not matched to a gene: 7. CDR3 bases: TGCGCCAGCAGCATCGGGACAGCTCCCTCCTACGAGCAGTACTTC. The encoded protein is CASSIGTAPSYEQYF.

The chain links TRBV2 to TRBJ2-1; D possibly corresponds to TRBD2 (7 bases). This CDR3 comprises 16 residues. Between the trimmed V and J ends, which lost 2 bases and 8 bases, there was a span of 19 bases. CDR1 and CDR2 (germline): SNHLY, FYNNEI. This CDR3 is CASSEIGGPAGDEQFF. The CDR3 region has the DNA TGTGCCAGCAGTGAAATTGGGGGGCCCGCGGGGGATGAGCAGTTCTTC.

The chain's CDR3 is CASSLGPPPNYGYTF. The CDR3 nucleotides are TGCGCCAGCAGCTTGGGGCCACCCCCTAACTATGGCTACACCTTC. This chain links TRBV5-1 with TRBJ1-2; D call uncertain. V lost 0 bases and J 0 bases, leaving 9 bases between the germline ends. Per the germline V gene, CDR1 is SGHRS and CDR2 is YFSETQ. The CDR3 consists of 15 residues.

The CDR3 DNA follows: TGTGCCAGCAGCTTGGGCGGGGTGAACACTGAAGCTTTCTTT. As protein: CASSLGGVNTEAFF. This chain uses TRBV5-6 with TRBJ1-1; no clear D gene. The CDR3 sequence is 14 residues long. Germline values: CDR1 SGHDT, CDR2 YYEEEE. V lost 0 bases to trimming and J lost 0 bases, with 6 bases between them. The complete variable domain, with remaining parts taken from reference TRBV5-6 and TRBJ1-1, reads DAGVTQSPTHLIKTRGQQVTLRCSPKSGHDTVSWYQQALGQGPQFIFQYYEEEERQRGNFPDRFSGHQFPNYSSELNVNALLLGDSALYLCASSLGGVNTEAFFGQGTRLTVV.